One TCR beta chain is described in this entry. Produced via immunoSEQ multiplex PCR; TCRdb's table is partial and in-frame only. This sample carries 70,000 or so clones, about 94% of them seen once, and the ten largest clones take 1.5% to 1.8%. The data belong to a study of cytomegalovirus exposure and HLA in healthy donors. This CDR3 has 14 residues. Trimming removed 3 bases from V and 2 bases from J, with 10 bases in between. CDR1 and CDR2 from the germline V gene are KGHSH and LQKENI. The sequenced sample was PBMCs. The J gene is TRBJ2-5, the V gene TRBV18; D not resolved. This clonotype was obtained from a man aged 18 to 30 in good health and CMV-seropositive. CDR3 residues: CASSPPNSQETQYF. CDR3 DNA: TGTGCCAGCTCACCGCCTAACTCACAAGAGACCCAGTACTTC.